These 16 T cell receptor beta chains came from one sample sequenced in a study of chemoradiotherapy in HPV16-positive cancers. Profiling relied on immunoSEQ multiplex PCR, and the TCRdb table lists in-frame clones only, not all of them. This table holds 25,000 to 30,000 clones, 85% to 95% found once. The starting material was blood, obtained from a patient who underwent chemoradiotherapy. The receptors were sampled from a human donor with HPV-associated anogenital cancer.

This clone appeared a few times. The chain joins TRBV6-5 to TRBJ1-6; D uncertain. The CDR3 loop spans 13 amino acids. V shed 4 bases and J shed 10 bases, with 11 bases lying between them. The germline V gene encodes CDR1 MNHEY and CDR2 SVGAGI. CDR3 in amino acids: CASSSPGPSPLHF. The CDR3 DNA reads TGTGCCAGCAGTTCCCCAGGTCCATCACCCCTCCACTTT.

The chain links TRBV29-1 to TRBJ1-1; D is perhaps TRBD1 (6 bases). CDR1 is SQVTM and CDR2 is ANQGSEA in the germline V gene. Trimming removed 5 bases at V and 7 bases at J, with 20 bases between. The CDR3 is 14 amino acids. The CDR3, as DNA: TGCAGCGTTACGGACTTGGACAGCACGCTTGAAGCTTTCTTT. This codes for CSVTDLDSTLEAFF.

This clone was seen only once. The J gene is TRBJ1-1, the V gene TRBV18; perhaps TRBD1 as D (5 bases). The CDR3 is made up of 13 amino acids. V was shortened by 11 bases and J by 2 bases, with 15 bases between the two germline ends. Germline CDR1 is KGHSH and CDR2 is LQKENI. CDR3 coding DNA: TGTGCCGGCCGTGGGGGACGCAACACTGAAGCTTTCTTT. It codes for CAGRGGRNTEAFF.

The chain uses TRBV19 and TRBJ1-1; D might be TRBD1 (6 bases). V was shortened by 3 bases and J by 8 bases, with 13 bases between the two germline ends. The CDR3 consists of 13 residues. Germline loops: CDR1 LNHDA, CDR2 SQIVND (reference sequence). CDR3 region: CASSINHDREAFF. The CDR3 DNA sequence: TGTGCCAGTAGTATTAATCACGACAGGGAAGCTTTCTTT.

The chain employs TRBV27 and TRBJ2-6, with D hard to call. The CDR3 covers 15 residues. With 6 bases removed from V and 2 bases from J, the gap between germline ends came to 11 bases. Germline V gene data show CDR1 as MNHEY and CDR2 as SMNVEV (reference sequence). CDR3 in amino acids: CASSFQRTGANVLTF. As DNA, the CDR3 is TGTGCCAGCAGCTTTCAGCGAACTGGGGCCAACGTCCTGACTTTC.

The V and J genes are TRBV19 and TRBJ1-2, with a tentative D call TRBD1 (6 bases). The CDR3 runs 14 residues. V dropped 5 bases and J dropped 4 bases, with 14 bases sitting between them. Germline values: CDR1 LNHDA, CDR2 SQIVND (reference sequence). The DNA for the CDR3 is TGTGCCAGTAGTGAGGTTGGGGGCAGCTATGGCTACACCTTC. It codes for CASSEVGGSYGYTF.

J is TRBJ1-5 and V is TRBV7-9, with 7 positions matching TRBD1. V was pared by 5 bases and J by 4 bases, with 8 bases of the junction left unmatched. Germline-derived CDR1 and CDR2 are SEHNR and FQNEAQ (reference sequence). This CDR3 has 15 amino acids. The CDR3 sequence: CASSITGDKNQPQHF. CDR3 nucleotide sequence: TGTGCCAGCAGCATTACAGGGGATAAGAATCAGCCCCAGCATTTT.

The chain uses TRBV6-4 and TRBJ2-1; D may be TRBD1 or TRBD2 (6 bases each). The CDR3 covers 16 residues. Trimming pared 4 bases from V and 8 bases from J, leaving 21 bases between. In germline, CDR1 is MRHNA, CDR2 SNTAGT. CDR3 in amino acids: CASSGTVGSGADEQFF. The CDR3 nucleotides read TGTGCCAGCAGTGGGACAGTGGGATCGGGGGCGGATGAGCAGTTCTTC.

This chain links TRBV19 with TRBJ1-1; D ambiguous. CDR3 length: 13 amino acids. V lost 1 base, J lost 1 base, and 4 bases lay in between. Germline CDR1 LNHDA, CDR2 SQIVND (reference sequence). CDR3 DNA sequence: TGTGCCAGTAGTATAGCACAGAACACTGAAGCTTTCTTT. Its translation: CASSIAQNTEAFF. The whole variable domain, filled in from reference TRBV19 and TRBJ1-1, reads DGGITQSPKYLFRKEGQNVTLSCEQNLNHDAMYWYRQDPGQGLRLIYYSQIVNDFQKGDIAEGYSVSREKKESFPLTVTSAQKNPTAFYLCASSIAQNTEAFFGQGTRLTVV.

The V call is TRBV27, the J call TRBJ2-3, with D maybe TRBD1 (6 bases). Germline CDR1 reads MNHEY; CDR2 reads SMNVEV (reference sequence). Trimming took 3 bases from V and 7 from J, leaving 11 bases between them. CDR3 length: 13 residues. The CDR3 coding sequence is TGTGCCAGCAGTTTGTACAGGGAGTATACGCAGTATTTT. Translated: CASSLYREYTQYF.

The rearrangement uses TRBV27 and TRBJ1-4, with TRBD1 matching over 8 bases. This CDR3 is 13 amino acids long. After removal of 6 bases from V and 7 bases from J, the junction contained 4 bases not matched to a gene. Germline CDR1 MNHEY, CDR2 SMNVEV (reference sequence). The CDR3 protein is CASSRQGFEKLFF. The CDR3 DNA follows: TGTGCCAGCAGCCGACAGGGGTTTGAAAAACTGTTTTTT. Together with reference TRBV27 and TRBJ1-4, the CDR3 gives the full variable domain: EAQVTQNPRYLITVTGKKLTVTCSQNMNHEYMSWYRQDPGLGLRQIYYSMNVEVTDKGDVPEGYKVSRKEKRNFPLILESPSPNQTSLYFCASSRQGFEKLFFGSGTQLSVL.

The chain combines TRBV2 with TRBJ2-7; 7 bases line up with TRBD1. From germline, CDR1 is SNHLY and CDR2 FYNNEI. The CDR3 is 14 amino acids. The ends lost 3 bases at V and 2 bases at J; junction bases unmatched: 4. This chain's CDR3 is CASSEGTEAYEQYF. CDR3 coding DNA: TGTGCCAGCAGTGAGGGGACAGAGGCCTACGAGCAGTACTTC.

The chain carries TRBV7-2 and TRBJ1-6; unclear D gene. Germline CDR1 SGHTA, CDR2 FQGNSA. Trimming shortened V by 1 base and J by 8 bases, and 12 bases separated the two germline ends. CDR3 length: 15 residues. The CDR3 protein is CASSLGWFGDSPLHF. In DNA, the CDR3 is TGTGCCAGCAGCTTAGGGTGGTTCGGGGATTCACCCCTCCACTTT.

The V and J genes are TRBV6-1 and TRBJ1-2; D remains ambiguous. Per the germline V gene, CDR1 is MNHNS and CDR2 is SASEGT. V lost 2 bases and J 7 bases, leaving 17 bases between the germline ends. This CDR3 region has 15 residues. The DNA for the CDR3 is TGTGCCAGCAGTGAAAATTTTAACAGAATCCTTGGCTACACCTTC. Translated: CASSENFNRILGYTF.

This chain connects TRBV7-2 to TRBJ2-7, with D possibly called TRBD1 or TRBD2 (5 bases each). V was clipped by 0 bases and J by 5 bases, with 23 bases between them. Germline assignment: CDR1 SGHTA and CDR2 FQGNSA. The CDR3 runs 18 residues. The chain's CDR3 is CASSLAQASMRGDDEQYF. In nucleotides, the CDR3 is TGTGCCAGCAGCTTAGCGCAGGCCTCGATGCGTGGGGACGACGAGCAGTACTTC.

This rearrangement joins TRBV5-1 to TRBJ2-5; 12 nucleotides align to TRBD2. Germline CDR1 reads SGHRS; CDR2 reads YFSETQ. The CDR3 contains 15 residues. Trimming removed 1 base from V and 5 bases from J; junction bases left unmatched: 3. The CDR3: CASSLSTSGGETQYF. As DNA, the CDR3 is TGCGCCAGCAGCTTGAGTACTAGCGGGGGGGAGACCCAGTACTTC.